Sequencing of this TCR beta chain was carried out in a study of tumor and adjacent non-tumor tissue in lung cancer. Study as a whole: About 4.17 million productive TCRbeta reads were obtained per sample on average.

V lost 4 bases, J lost 1 base, and 16 bases lay in between. The CDR3 covers 15 residues. Germline CDR1 reads DFQATT; CDR2 reads SNEGSKA (reference sequence). TCRbeta libraries were built with three rounds of nested PCR, modified from ARM-PCR. MiXCR, applied by TCRdb to the multiplex PCR reads, yields one record per CDR3 protein. The sample records about 93,000 distinct CDR3 sequences, 61% being singletons. As regards this clonotype: Antigen specificity is unknown.

Study findings and constraints: Tumor repertoires had a smaller top 100 clone share than normal lung.

This sample's RNA came from whole unsorted tissue. The source material was lung tumor tissue. The sequence was obtained from a man aged 70-80 years with non-small cell lung cancer. The V gene is TRBV20-1, the J gene TRBJ2-5; possibly TRBD2 for D (7 bases). The CDR3 reads CSAIRGGIPQETQYF. The CDR3 bases are TGCAGTGCTATTAGGGGGGGGATCCCCCAAGAGACCCAGTACTTC.